Described below is a single T cell receptor (beta chain) sequence and its context. This clone's antigen is unknown. It has no much larger one-base neighbor in the sample; base qualities were not kept. From cysteine to phenylalanine, the CDR3 is 17 amino acids long. The only DNA kept is the CDR3, 51 bases in frame from the first base. CDR1 is given as WNHNN and CDR2 as SYGVQD, both from the germline V gene (reference sequence). V has 0 bases trimmed and J has 5 bases trimmed; junction bases matching no gene number 10. The CDR3 regions of human TCRbeta chains were analyzed by immunosequencing. Per the original workflow: TCRs in the repertoires were compared against a reference library of SARS-CoV-2-specific TCRs that had been generated with the MIRA antigen-specificity platform. Breadth was defined as the fraction of unique TCRs that were SARS-CoV-2-associated, and depth was defined as the fraction of total T cells that were SARS-CoV-2-associated. Using the MIRA data, every spike-specific TCR was mapped to the spike region that the TCR reacted to and assigned to either a CD4 or a CD8 class. Log10-transformed breadth and depth values were compared by one-way ANOVA with Sidak's multiple comparisons tests. What TCRdb holds here is the immuneACCESS table cut down to in-frame rearrangements. Part of the clones is not present; checked against another copy, under half of the missing clones reflect an unresolved V gene, and the others are unexplained. V and J calls and clone size come straight from that table; D and trimming were deduced from the DNA. This sample comprises roughly 100,000 clones, roughly nine tenths of them detected only once. The leading ten clones occupy roughly 4% of the sample.

This specimen belongs to a study of T cell responses to AZD1222 COVID-19 vaccine (dated by TCRdb to about 2021). Notes on the research overall: Because spike-specific TCR depth and breadth did not differ between the two schedules, AZD1222 recipients who got a second dose at roughly 4 weeks were pooled with those who got a second dose at roughly 12 weeks. A total of 230 to 250 trial participants underwent TCR sequencing, of whom around 200 received two doses of AZD1222 and some 26 received two doses of the MenACWY control vaccine. Trial participants were enrolled by age into subgroups of 18-55, 56-69 and 70-plus years, and about 150, 27 and 61 TCR-sequenced participants, respectively, were included in these subgroups.

The study at large found these results: Vaccine-associated CD4 TCRs spanned the whole spike protein, with dominant responses in regions 160-218 and 743-854. Epitopes outside the regions mutated in the B.1.351 and B.1.1.7 variants were reportedly recognized by nearly half of the unique spike-specific TCRs. After two AZD1222 doses, both the breadth and the depth of spike-specific TCRs were significantly higher than at day 0 and than in MenACWY recipients. Because no day 14 peak-response samples were available, the repertoires could be characterized only after the peak T cell response. Most participants were white British and females outnumbered males, and the authors suggested that clonal diversity may have been underestimated. In the small 56-69-year group, the increase in depth fell short of significance, most likely because of low power. Conclusions about previously exposed vaccinees are limited because only five to seven AZD1222 recipients were SARS-CoV-2 seropositive at baseline.

The time point label, as the study defines it: baseline before first vaccination. Samples from vaccinated people were obtained from the UK trials COV001 and COV002, which included a single-blind randomized controlled phase 2/3 trial of AZD1222 (ChAdOx1 nCoV-19) in healthy adults. For TCRbeta chain sequencing, PBMC samples were collected from trial participants at day 0 and at day 28 after the second dose. This TCR derives from an adult in good health. The V and J genes are TRBV10-1 and TRBJ1-3; 7 nucleotides in the junction match TRBD1. The sample consisted of peripheral blood, taken on day 0 of AZD1222 vaccination. Here the CDR3 is given as CASSESKTGTARNTIYF. The nucleotides read TGCGCCAGCAGTGAGTCGAAAACCGGGACAGCAAGAAACACCATATATTTT.